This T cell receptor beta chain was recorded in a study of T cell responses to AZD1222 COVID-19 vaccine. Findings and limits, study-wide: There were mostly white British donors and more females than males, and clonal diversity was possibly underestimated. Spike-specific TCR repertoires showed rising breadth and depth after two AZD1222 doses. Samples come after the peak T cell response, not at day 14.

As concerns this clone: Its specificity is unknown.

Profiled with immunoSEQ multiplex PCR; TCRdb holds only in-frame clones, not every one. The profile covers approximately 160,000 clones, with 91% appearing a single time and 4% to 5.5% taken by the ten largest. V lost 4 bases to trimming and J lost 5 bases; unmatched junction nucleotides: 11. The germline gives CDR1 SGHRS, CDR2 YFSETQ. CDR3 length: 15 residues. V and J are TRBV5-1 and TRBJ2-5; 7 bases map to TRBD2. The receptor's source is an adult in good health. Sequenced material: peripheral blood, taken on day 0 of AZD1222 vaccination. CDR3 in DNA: TGCGCCAGCAGCCCCGCGGCGGGAGAAGGGGAGACCCAGTACTTC. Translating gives CASSPAAGEGETQYF.